The T cell receptor beta chain described here comes from a study of blood T cells in healthy people across ages. Study outcomes and limitations: No one knew whether donors had CMV, which possibly confounded expanded clonotype changes. TCR beta diversity correlated strongly with naive T cell percentage. Diversity of TCR beta per million T cells declined in a roughly linear way with age.

The authors ran a second PCR of about 7 to 12 cycles using a sample-barcoded 5' primer and a J-beta primer mix. TCRdb re-analysed the 5' RACE reads in MiXCR, keeping a single row per CDR3 protein. This table has some 930,000 distinct CDR3 sequences, about 28% appearing once. The CDR3 covers 14 residues. The germline CDR1 and CDR2 sequences are SQVTM and ANQGSEA. J was trimmed by 4 bases and V by 3 bases; bases with no gene match: 7. A remark on this clonotype: The antigen is not known.

These same records also appear under a second study, on T cells of mothers and their children. From that second work: Healthy Caucasian mothers, a few in number, and their six children were the donors.

Sequenced input: blood. The chain joins TRBV29-1 to TRBJ1-2, with 8 nucleotides matching TRBD1. The TCR sequence derives from a woman in her thirties or forties in good health. CDR3 sequence (DNA): TGCAGCGTTGATTTACAGGGGGGCATCTATGGCTACACCTTC. Translation gives CSVDLQGGIYGYTF.